The sequence of this TCR beta chain was determined in a study of T cells in Graves' hyperthyroidism and ophthalmopathy. Points from the study as a whole: The model foresaw ophthalmopathy a median 6.5 months prior to onset.

This clonotype was counted many times. Its antigen is still unknown. The TCR beta CDR3 regions underwent amplification using RNA transcripts as the source. A set of HTBI primers served as the primers for a first-round RT-PCR of the TCR CDR3. TCRdb called the multiplex PCR reads again in MiXCR, with one record for every CDR3 protein. The data show some 270,000 distinct CDR3 sequences, roughly 15% seen once. The germline V and J ends were trimmed by 8 bases and 6 bases, with 16 bases remaining between them. CDR1 is MDHEN, CDR2 SYDVKM, per germline. The CDR3 runs 14 residues. The sequence was collected from a woman younger than 45 with Graves' hyperthyroidism that later progressed to Graves' ophthalmopathy. Source material: blood. The rearrangement joins TRBV28 to TRBJ2-2, with a tentative D call TRBD1 (5 bases). DNA for the CDR3: TGTGCCAGCCGGACGGAGAACAGGCCCGGGGAGCTGTTTTTT. This codes for CASRTENRPGELFF.